Each of the 18 T cell receptor beta chains below was sequenced from the same sample in a study of CD8 T cells in Susac syndrome. When the RNA was reverse transcribed, random hexamers were used with an input of about 0.5 to 1 ug. TCRdb used MiXCR to reprocess the immunoSEQ multiplex PCR reads, holding one entry per CDR3 protein. The data contain roughly 150,000 distinct CDR3 sequences, about 95% of them singletons. Sequenced sample: CD4+ T cells from PBMCs. The origin of the receptors is a human donor with Susac syndrome.

The chain couples TRBV5-4 to TRBJ2-4; D is ambiguous. The germline V gene has CDR1 SGHNT and CDR2 YYREEE (reference sequence). This CDR3 is built from 15 residues. The ends were cut back, 0 bases at V and 1 base at J, with 8 bases in the middle. The CDR3 here is CASSLGDRAKNIQYF. CDR3 bases: TGTGCCAGCAGCTTGGGGGATAGGGCCAAAAACATTCAGTACTTC.

The V gene is TRBV2, the J gene TRBJ1-6, with D tentatively TRBD1 (5 bases). CDR3 size: 14 residues. Germline V gives CDR1 SNHLY, CDR2 FYNNEI. The germline V and J ends were trimmed by 7 bases and 9 bases, with 16 bases remaining between them. Here the CDR3 DNA reads TGTGCCAGCACCCCCGGGACCTCCCGTTCACCCCTCCACTTT. It encodes CASTPGTSRSPLHF.

The V and J genes are TRBV4-3 and TRBJ2-5; no definite D call. Germline V gene data show CDR1 as LGHNA and CDR2 as YSLEER. V lost 4 bases, J lost 5 bases, and 23 bases lay in between. This CDR3 region has 17 residues. CDR3 in DNA: TGCGCCAGCAGCCCGGCCAAGGGCGGCCTGAAGGCTGAGACCCAGTACTTC. The encoded protein is CASSPAKGGLKAETQYF.

The chain has TRBV7-3 and TRBJ1-2; 8 bases are a match to TRBD1. V trimming: 2 bases; J trimming: 7 bases; junction bases outside the gene matches: 3. The germline V gene has CDR1 SGHTA and CDR2 FQGTGA. The CDR3 is 13 residues long. CDR3 nucleotides: TGTGCCAGCAGCTTATTGCAGGGGGCTGGCTACACCTTC. Protein sequence: CASSLLQGAGYTF.

This clonotype was counted a single time. The chain employs TRBV12-2 and TRBJ1-4; the table names TRBD1, a call not compared with the DNA. TRBV12-2 has pseudogene status. CDR3 size: 16 residues. The chain's CDR3 is CASRLAPREKDEKLFF. Here the CDR3 DNA reads TGTGCAAGTCGCTTAGCCCCCCGAGAAAAGGATGAAAAACTGTTTTTT.

This rearrangement joins TRBV20-1 to TRBJ2-2; D is undetermined. Trimming removed 6 bases at V and 6 bases at J, with 11 bases between. The CDR3 is 12 amino acids. Germline CDR1 reads DFQATT; CDR2 reads SNEGSKA (reference sequence). The CDR3 DNA follows: TGCAGTGCGGGCCTAGGGCCCGGGGAGCTGTTTTTT. This codes for CSAGLGPGELFF.

The chain couples TRBV7-9 to TRBJ2-1, with 10 positions matching TRBD1. CDR3 length: 16 residues. Germline CDR1 is SEHNR and CDR2 is FQNEAQ (reference sequence). Trimming took 2 bases from V and 4 from J; bases not matched to a gene: 5. The DNA of the CDR3 is TGTGCCAGCAGCTTAAGAGGACAGGGGGTATACAATGAGCAGTTCTTC. Translated: CASSLRGQGVYNEQFF.

The chain carries TRBV7-2 and TRBJ2-7; 7 bases align to TRBD1. Looked up from germline, CDR1 is SGHTA and CDR2 is FQGNSA. V gave up 0 bases and J gave up 4 bases; unmatched junction bases: 6. The CDR3 runs 15 residues. The DNA of the CDR3 is TGTGCCAGCAGCTTAGCCGCAGGGGGTCAGTACGAGCAGTACTTC. Amino acid sequence: CASSLAAGGQYEQYF.

This clonotype has a single count. The chain combines TRBV15 with TRBJ1-1; 10 bases align to TRBD1. The length of the CDR3 is 14 residues. The junction had 4 bases not matched to a gene; V was cut back by 2 bases and J by 7 bases. CDR1 and CDR2 (germline): LNHNV, YYDKDF (reference sequence). The CDR3 coding sequence is TGTGCCACCAGCAGACCGGGACAGGGGAATGAAGCTTTCTTT. Residues: CATSRPGQGNEAFF.

V is TRBV11-1 and J is TRBJ2-3; D is unresolved. Per germline, CDR1 SGHAT and CDR2 FQDESV (reference sequence). This CDR3 is built from 14 residues. V lost 4 bases and J lost 2, with 10 bases in between. CDR3 sequence reads: CASSSGRFTDTQYF. The DNA of the CDR3 is TGTGCCAGCAGCTCCGGACGGTTCACAGATACGCAGTATTTT.

The chain combines TRBV4-1 with TRBJ2-1; no clear D. The CDR3 is 14 amino acids. V lost 4 bases and J 8 bases, leaving 15 bases between the germline ends. Germline V gene data show CDR1 as MGHRA and CDR2 as YSYEKL. In DNA, the CDR3 is TGCGCCAGCAGCCTTCAGTGGTCCGATGATGAGCAGTTCTTC. It specifies CASSLQWSDDEQFF.

This chain connects TRBV12-3 or TRBV12-4 to TRBJ1-5; D unresolved. V was shortened by 6 bases and J by 7 bases, with 10 bases between the two germline ends. The CDR3 sequence is 12 residues long. The chain's CDR3 is CASSSSRQPQHF. The CDR3 DNA follows: TGTGCCAGCAGCTCCTCACGGCAGCCCCAGCATTTT.

The V gene is TRBV18, the J gene TRBJ2-1; D possibly uses TRBD1 or TRBD2 (5 bases each). Germline assignment: CDR1 KGHSH and CDR2 LQKENI. V was shortened by 2 bases and J by 12 bases, with 20 bases between the two germline ends. The CDR3 runs to 15 residues. CDR3 in DNA: TGTGCCAGCTCACCAGGTTCGGGGCTAGGCGGCGCGCAGTTCTTC. Translation: CASSPGSGLGGAQFF.

CDR3 nucleotides: TGCAGTGCTAGAGATAGGGGGTGGGGGGGCTCCTACGAGCAGTACTTC. It yields the protein CSARDRGWGGSYEQYF. The rearrangement uses TRBV20-1 and TRBJ2-7, with a tentative D call TRBD2 (7 bases). This CDR3 comprises 16 residues. Germline lookup yields CDR1 DFQATT and CDR2 SNEGSKA (reference sequence). Trimming stripped 0 bases from V and 0 bases from J, with 15 bases between.

The chain has TRBV4-1 and TRBJ2-1; TRBD2 agrees at 13 bases. The CDR3 runs to 16 residues. V lost 3 bases and J lost 7; bases outside the gene matches: 6. Germline CDR1 MGHRA, CDR2 YSYEKL. The CDR3 DNA follows: TGCGCCAGCAGCCACCGACTAGCGGGGGGACAAAATGAGCAGTTCTTC. It specifies CASSHRLAGGQNEQFF.

The CDR3 bases are TGCAGCGTTAGTTGGGGGGAGACCCAGTACTTC. It specifies CSVSWGETQYF. The V gene is TRBV29-1, the J gene TRBJ2-5; D possibly uses TRBD1 or TRBD2 (5 bases each). Trimming shortened V by 5 bases and J by 5 bases, and 9 bases separated the two germline ends. From germline, CDR1 is SQVTM and CDR2 ANQGSEA. The CDR3 runs to 11 residues. Full variable domain (rest looked up from reference TRBV29-1 and TRBJ2-5): SAVISQKPSRDICQRGTSLTIQCQVDSQVTMMFWYRQQPGQSLTLIATANQGSEATYESGFVIDKFPISRPNLTFSTLTVSNMSPEDSSIYLCSVSWGETQYFGPGTRLLVL.

The V gene is TRBV29-1, the J gene TRBJ1-5, with D possibly matching TRBD1 (6 bases). Deletions cut 5 bases from V and 0 bases from J, with 11 bases between. Germline CDR1 SQVTM, CDR2 ANQGSEA. CDR3 length equals 14 residues. CDR3 sequence (DNA): TGCAGCGTTCGCCAGGGGTATAGCAATCAGCCCCAGCATTTT. Translation gives CSVRQGYSNQPQHF.

The V call is TRBV5-1, the J call TRBJ1-2, with 10 bases aligning to TRBD1. Germline-derived CDR1 and CDR2 are SGHRS and YFSETQ. This CDR3 is built from 15 residues. Losses at the gene ends were 4 bases for V and 6 bases for J; bases not matched to a gene: 9. Here the CDR3 DNA reads TGCGCCAGCAGCCCACCGGGACAGGGGAGTCATGGCTACACCTTC. This codes for CASSPPGQGSHGYTF.